Listed below are T cell receptor beta chains from one sample, sequenced in a study of regulatory T cells in long-lasting Graves disease. TCRdb re-called the multiplex PCR reads with MiXCR, one entry per CDR3 protein. This sample carries some 490,000 distinct CDR3 sequences, 12% of them seen once, and the ten largest clones take almost 9%. These data also formed part of another study, on T cells in Graves' hyperthyroidism and ophthalmopathy.

The sample in question was peripheral blood mononuclear cells (PBMCs), obtained at new diagnosis, from a patient treated with antithyroid drugs. The receptors here all came from a woman aged 25 to 39 with Graves disease. Each CDR3 is given with its conserved first and last residue. Each record gives: CDR3 length, D gene, J gene, clone size, V gene, CDR3 DNA, CDR3 protein. A D gene is named only where the DNA matches it firmly. Some rows have no size entry. The others give once, few or many, or a class for an expanded clone.

length: 14; D: -; J: TRBJ1-6; size: many; V: TRBV28; DNA: TGTGCCAGCAGTTTGCGGGGGAAGGATTCACCCCTCCACTTT; CDR3: CASSLRGKDSPLHF
length: 16; D: -; J: TRBJ2-7; size: many; V: TRBV6-2/TRBV6-3; DNA: TGTGCCAGCACCTGGGGGCTCCGATTGGAAACCTACGAGCAGTACTTC; CDR3: CASTWGLRLETYEQYF
length: 12; D: -; J: TRBJ2-3; size: -; V: TRBV2; DNA: TGTGCCAGCTTGACTAGCACAGATACGCAGTATTTT; CDR3: CASLTSTDTQYF
length: 15; D: -; J: TRBJ2-7; size: many; V: TRBV28; DNA: TGTGCCAGCAGTTCACCGGGACGGAGCTCCTACGAGCAGTACTTC; CDR3: CASSSPGRSSYEQYF
length: 15; D: TRBD2; J: TRBJ2-2; size: few; V: TRBV20-1; DNA: TGCAGTGCTAGACTAGCGGGAGGGAACACCGGGGAGCTGTTTTTT; CDR3: CSARLAGGNTGELFF
length: 15; D: TRBD1; J: TRBJ2-3; size: many; V: TRBV12-3/TRBV12-4; DNA: TGTGCCAGCAGTTTGGGGGACAGGGTTGGAGATACGCAGTATTTT; CDR3: CASSLGDRVGDTQYF
length: 11; D: -; J: TRBJ1-1; size: once; V: TRBV7-9; DNA: TGTGCCAGCAGCTCCCTCCTGGGGGCTTTCTTT; CDR3: CASSSLLGAFF
length: 14; D: -; J: TRBJ2-7; size: -; V: TRBV13; DNA: TGTGCCAGCAGCGTAGGACAGAATGCCTACGAGCAGTACTTC; CDR3: CASSVGQNAYEQYF
length: 14; D: -; J: TRBJ1-2; size: many; V: TRBV11-3; DNA: TGTGCCAGCAGCTTATCGGAAACTAACTATGGCTACACCTTC; CDR3: CASSLSETNYGYTF
length: 12; D: TRBD1; J: TRBJ1-4; size: many; V: TRBV29-1; DNA: TGCAGCGTTGAGGCAGGGGGCGAAAAACTGTTTTTT; CDR3: CSVEAGGEKLFF
length: 13; D: -; J: TRBJ2-4; size: few; V: TRBV18; DNA: TGTGCCAGCTCACCACCTCCAAGGAGCATTCAGTACTTC; CDR3: CASSPPPRSIQYF
length: 12; D: -; J: TRBJ2-7; size: -; V: TRBV6-2/TRBV6-3; DNA: TGTGCCAGCAGTTACCGGGGGTACGAGCAGCACTTC; CDR3: CASSYRGYEQHF
length: 14; D: TRBD2; J: TRBJ2-3; size: many; V: TRBV20-1; DNA: TGCAGTGCGCCCACTAGCGGGGCCCCAGATACGCAGTATTTT; CDR3: CSAPTSGAPDTQYF
length: 12; D: -; J: TRBJ1-1; size: many; V: TRBV24-1; DNA: TGTGCCACCTCGAGGGGTGGCAGTGAAGCTTTCTTT; CDR3: CATSRGGSEAFF
length: 14; D: -; J: TRBJ1-2; size: -; V: TRBV6-1; DNA: TGTGCCAGCAGGAGACAGGCTTTTAACTATGGCTACACCTTC; CDR3: CASRRQAFNYGYTF
length: 14; D: -; J: TRBJ1-5; size: -; V: TRBV3-1; DNA: TGTGCCAGCAGCCAGCGTGTGGTGCTTGAGCCCCAGCATTTT; CDR3: CASSQRVVLEPQHF
length: 11; D: -; J: TRBJ1-2; size: many; V: TRBV28; DNA: TGTGCCAGCAGTTCCAACCGTGGCTACACCTTC; CDR3: CASSSNRGYTF
length: 14; D: -; J: TRBJ1-5; size: many; V: TRBV12-3/TRBV12-4; DNA: TGTGCCAGCAGTTTTGGTCCGTCCAATCAGCCCCAGCATTTT; CDR3: CASSFGPSNQPQHF
length: 19; D: TRBD2; J: TRBJ2-3; size: many; V: TRBV20-1; DNA: TGCAGTGCTAGAGATCGGGCTAGCGGGAGGGCCCTGCATGCAGATACGCAGTATTTT; CDR3: CSARDRASGRALHADTQYF
length: 15; D: TRBD1; J: TRBJ1-2; size: -; V: TRBV4-3; DNA: TGCGCCAGCAGCCATCGACAGGGGGCAGACTATGGCTACACCTTC; CDR3: CASSHRQGADYGYTF
length: 16; D: -; J: TRBJ2-1; size: many; V: TRBV9; DNA: TGTGCCAGCAGCGTAAATCGGGGCGGACAGCTTAATGAGCAGTTCTTC; CDR3: CASSVNRGGQLNEQFF
length: 14; D: -; J: TRBJ2-7; size: many; V: TRBV6-2/TRBV6-3; DNA: TGTGCCAGCACCCACCCGGCTTGGACTTACGAGCAGTACTTC; CDR3: CASTHPAWTYEQYF
length: 17; D: TRBD1; J: TRBJ1-2; size: many; V: TRBV20-1; DNA: TGCAGTGCTGGCCTAAACTCCCCAGGACAGGGGAACTATGGCTACACCTTC; CDR3: CSAGLNSPGQGNYGYTF
length: 14; D: -; J: TRBJ2-7; size: few; V: TRBV7-2; DNA: TGTGCCAGCAGCTTACGGTACACCTCCTACGAGCAGTACTTC; CDR3: CASSLRYTSYEQYF
length: 17; D: -; J: TRBJ1-1; size: many; V: TRBV7-2; DNA: TGTGCCAGCAGCTTAGTCCCCTTCGGGCTGGGGAACACTGAAGCTTTCTTT; CDR3: CASSLVPFGLGNTEAFF
length: 14; D: -; J: TRBJ1-5; size: many; V: TRBV2; DNA: TGTGCCAGCAGTGGGTCCTGGGGGAATCAGCCCCAGCATTTT; CDR3: CASSGSWGNQPQHF
length: 20; D: TRBD2; J: TRBJ2-1; size: few; V: TRBV13; DNA: TGTGCCAGCAGCTTCTATCCGGGACTAGCGGGAGGGCCTGTTTACAATGAGCAGTTCTTC; CDR3: CASSFYPGLAGGPVYNEQFF
length: 15; D: TRBD2; J: TRBJ2-1; size: many; V: TRBV20-1; DNA: TGCAGTGCTAGTTTGCGGGAGGGCCTCGGCAATGAGCAGTTCTTC; CDR3: CSASLREGLGNEQFF
length: 15; D: -; J: TRBJ1-6; size: -; V: TRBV9; DNA: TGTGCCAGCAGCGTAGAGGGCAGGGCCCAATCACCCCTCCACTTT; CDR3: CASSVEGRAQSPLHF
length: 15; D: -; J: TRBJ1-6; size: many; V: TRBV6-1; DNA: TGTGCCAGCAGTAGGGGGTATTACTATAATTCACCCCTCCACTTT; CDR3: CASSRGYYYNSPLHF
length: 10; D: -; J: TRBJ2-5; size: few; V: TRBV20-1; DNA: TGCAGTGCCGAAGCGGGGACCCAGTACTTC; CDR3: CSAEAGTQYF
length: 15; D: -; J: TRBJ2-1; size: many; V: TRBV7-2; DNA: TGTGCCAGCAGCTTAGTTGGGGGAACTGGCAATGAGCAGTTCTTC; CDR3: CASSLVGGTGNEQFF
length: 18; D: TRBD1; J: TRBJ1-1; size: many; V: TRBV7-9; DNA: TGTGCCAGCAGCGAGACTAGTGGGGGGACAGGAACGAACACTGAAGCTTTCTTT; CDR3: CASSETSGGTGTNTEAFF
length: 12; D: -; J: TRBJ1-1; size: many; V: TRBV12-3/TRBV12-4; DNA: TGTGCCAGCAGTTCCCCGGACACTGAAGCTTTCTTT; CDR3: CASSSPDTEAFF
length: 17; D: TRBD2; J: TRBJ2-3; size: many; V: TRBV7-8; DNA: TGTGCCAGCAGAGAAAAACGACTAGCGGGACACACAGATACGCAGTATTTT; CDR3: CASREKRLAGHTDTQYF
length: 14; D: -; J: TRBJ2-3; size: few; V: TRBV6-9; DNA: TGTGCCAGCAGTTACGAGGGGACGACAGATACGCAGTATTTT; CDR3: CASSYEGTTDTQYF
length: 12; D: -; J: TRBJ1-6; size: many; V: TRBV2; DNA: TGTGCCAGCAGCGAGGGTTGGTCACCCCTCCACTTT; CDR3: CASSEGWSPLHF
length: 14; D: -; J: TRBJ1-1; size: few; V: TRBV6-5; DNA: TGTGCCAGCAGTTATCTGTCCAGCGGCACTGAAGCTTTCTTT; CDR3: CASSYLSSGTEAFF
length: 13; D: TRBD1; J: TRBJ2-7; size: few; V: TRBV6-2/TRBV6-3; DNA: TGTGCCAGCAGGGGGACAGCAAACTACGAGCAGTACTTC; CDR3: CASRGTANYEQYF
length: 15; D: -; J: TRBJ2-7; size: -; V: TRBV9; DNA: TGTGCCAGCAGCGTGAGCACCTTGAGCTCCTACGAGCAGTACTTC; CDR3: CASSVSTLSSYEQYF
length: 15; D: TRBD1; J: TRBJ1-2; size: -; V: TRBV7-9; DNA: TGTGCCAGCAGCTATGTCGGGACAGCGTACTATGGCTACACCTTC; CDR3: CASSYVGTAYYGYTF
length: 15; D: TRBD2; J: TRBJ2-3; size: many; V: TRBV2; DNA: TGTGCCAGCAGTGTGGCTAGCGGGAGGACGGATACGCAGTATTTT; CDR3: CASSVASGRTDTQYF
length: 14; D: -; J: TRBJ2-7; size: many; V: TRBV20-1; DNA: TGCAGTGCTAGAGGGACACCCAACTCCTACGAGCAGTACTTC; CDR3: CSARGTPNSYEQYF
length: 16; D: TRBD2; J: TRBJ2-3; size: many; V: TRBV7-9; DNA: TGTGCCAGCAGCTCTCCCGGGACTAGAAGCACAGATACGCAGTATTTT; CDR3: CASSSPGTRSTDTQYF
length: 13; D: TRBD2; J: TRBJ2-1; size: many; V: TRBV6-2/TRBV6-3; DNA: TGTGCCAGCAGTTACGCTAGCGGCCATGAGCAGTTCTTC; CDR3: CASSYASGHEQFF